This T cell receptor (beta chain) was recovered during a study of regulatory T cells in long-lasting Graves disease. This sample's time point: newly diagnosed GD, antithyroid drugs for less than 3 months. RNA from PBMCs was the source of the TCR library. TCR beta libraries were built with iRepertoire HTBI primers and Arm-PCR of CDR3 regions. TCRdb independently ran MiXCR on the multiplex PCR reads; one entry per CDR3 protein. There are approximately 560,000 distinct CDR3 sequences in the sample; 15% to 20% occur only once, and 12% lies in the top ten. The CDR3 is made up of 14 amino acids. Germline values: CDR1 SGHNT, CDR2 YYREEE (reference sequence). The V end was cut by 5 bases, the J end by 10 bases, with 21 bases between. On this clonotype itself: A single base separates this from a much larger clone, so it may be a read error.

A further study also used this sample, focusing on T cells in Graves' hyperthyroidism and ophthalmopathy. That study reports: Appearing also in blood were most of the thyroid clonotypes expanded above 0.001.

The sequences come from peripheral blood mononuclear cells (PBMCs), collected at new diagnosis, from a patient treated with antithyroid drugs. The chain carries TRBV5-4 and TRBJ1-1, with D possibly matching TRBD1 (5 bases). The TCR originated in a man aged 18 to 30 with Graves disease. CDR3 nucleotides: TGTGCCAGCAGGAGGGACGGCGCAGACCCTGGAGCTTTCTTT. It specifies CASRRDGADPGAFF.